This record looks at one T cell receptor (beta chain) sequence and its context. Antigen unknown. The entry originates in a study of T cell responses to AZD1222 COVID-19 vaccine. Regarding the study as a whole: Nearly half of spike-specific TCRs reportedly go after variant regions that carry no mutations.

TCRdb's copy holds only in-frame clones and misses some; the assay was immunoSEQ multiplex PCR. Of under 95,000 clones in the sample, 80% to 90% were seen once. The germline V gene has CDR1 LNHDA and CDR2 SQIVND (reference sequence). The CDR3 contains 15 residues. Losses at the gene ends were 7 bases for V and 0 bases for J; bases not matched to a gene: 8. The starting material was peripheral blood, obtained 28 days after the second AZD1222 dose. This chain joins TRBV19 and TRBJ1-2; 7 nucleotides agree with TRBD1. The TCR comes from an adult who received the AZD1222 COVID-19 vaccine. The CDR3 DNA reads TGTGCCAGTATGAGTAGGGGGCTGGCTAACTATGGCTACACCTTC. Translation: CASMSRGLANYGYTF.